This TCR beta chain was profiled in a study of T cells in Graves' hyperthyroidism and ophthalmopathy. General study findings and limits: Most thyroid clonotypes expanded above 0.001 appeared in blood too. The model's output predicted ophthalmopathy at a median of 6.5 months prior to onset.

Authors of the study amplified TCR beta CDR3 regions from RNA transcripts. The TCR CDR3 first-round RT-PCR relied on the HTBI primer set. TCRdb reprocessed the multiplex PCR reads with MiXCR, giving one entry per CDR3 protein. The top ten clones hold under 8.5% of a sample with fewer than 800,000 distinct CDR3 sequences, 15% to 20% of them seen once. CDR1 is KGHDR and CDR2 is SFDVKD in the germline V gene. The CDR3 loop spans 14 amino acids. Between the trimmed V and J ends, which lost 4 bases and 2 bases, there was a span of 11 bases. Across 18 months, stable Graves' hyperthyroidism was marked by no progression to ophthalmopathy. With a duration under 2 months, the hyperthyroidism was newly diagnosed in patients aged 18 to 65. This clonotype was seen a single time. Its specificity is not known.

Sequenced input: blood. This rearrangement joins TRBV24-1 to TRBJ2-7; tentatively, D is TRBD2 (5 bases). The TCR comes from a man younger than 30 with Graves' hyperthyroidism. The CDR3 DNA is TGTGCCACCAGTGAAGGACTGTACCCCTACGAGCAGTACTTC. Translating gives CATSEGLYPYEQYF.